The present TCR beta chain was sequenced within a study of cytomegalovirus exposure and HLA in healthy donors. Turning to the study itself: Among 398 genotyped donors, around 81% fell in the Caucasian-associated ancestry cluster. General study results and limits: Cytomegalovirus status was reportedly diagnosed by the classifier with high specificity and sensitivity.

This CDR3 contains 17 residues. J gave up 4 bases and V 6 bases, and 16 bases lay outside the gene matches. The germline V gene encodes CDR1 MNHEY and CDR2 SMNVEV (reference sequence). It was with 60 Vbeta and 13 Jbeta primers that the PCR ran. Original handling: The count from a later analysis was 79 million or so unique TCR beta chains, 9.5 million to 11 million of them shared. Some clones are missing from TCRdb's copy, which holds only in-frame ones; the method was immunoSEQ multiplex PCR. Clonal size and the V and J genes are those of that table, whereas D and trimming came from the DNA. The table records over 100,000 clones, 65% to 75% of them present only once. With regard to this clone: No antigen is known for it.

The chain carries TRBV27 and TRBJ1-2, with 8 nucleotides matching TRBD1. The sequenced sample consisted of PBMCs. The source of this sequence is a man aged 25 to 40 in good health and CMV-seropositive. The chain's CDR3 is CASRPDRGPEGLYGYTF. CDR3 nucleotides: TGTGCCAGCAGACCTGACAGGGGCCCAGAGGGCCTCTATGGCTACACCTTC.